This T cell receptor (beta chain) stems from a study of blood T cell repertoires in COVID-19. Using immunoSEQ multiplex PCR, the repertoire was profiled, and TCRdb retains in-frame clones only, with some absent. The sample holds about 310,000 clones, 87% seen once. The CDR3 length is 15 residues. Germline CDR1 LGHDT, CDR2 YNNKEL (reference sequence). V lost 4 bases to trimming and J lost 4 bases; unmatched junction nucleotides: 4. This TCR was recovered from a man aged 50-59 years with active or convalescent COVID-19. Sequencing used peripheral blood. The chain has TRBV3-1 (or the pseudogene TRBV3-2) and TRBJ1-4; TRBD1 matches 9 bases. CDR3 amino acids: CASSPTGQGNEKLFF. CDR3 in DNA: TGTGCCAGCAGCCCCACGGGACAGGGTAATGAAAAACTGTTTTTT.